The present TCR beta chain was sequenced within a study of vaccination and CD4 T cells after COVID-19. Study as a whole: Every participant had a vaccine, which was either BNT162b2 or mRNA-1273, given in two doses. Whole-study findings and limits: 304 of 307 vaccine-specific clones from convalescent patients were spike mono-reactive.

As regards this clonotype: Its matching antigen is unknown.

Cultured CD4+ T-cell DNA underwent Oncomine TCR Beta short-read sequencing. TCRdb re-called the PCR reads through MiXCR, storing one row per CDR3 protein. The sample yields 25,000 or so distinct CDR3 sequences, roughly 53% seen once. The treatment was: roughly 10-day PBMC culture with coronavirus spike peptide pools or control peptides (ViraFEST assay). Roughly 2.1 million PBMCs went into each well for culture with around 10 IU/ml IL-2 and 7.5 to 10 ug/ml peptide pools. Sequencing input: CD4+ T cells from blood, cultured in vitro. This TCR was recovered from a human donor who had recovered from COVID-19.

The DNA of the CDR3 is TGTGCCAGTAGTATGGACAGGGGCGCCGGGGAGCTGTTTTTT. Residues: CASSMDRGAGELFF. V and J are TRBV19 and TRBJ2-2, with 9 nucleotides matching TRBD1. Per germline, CDR1 LNHDA and CDR2 SQIVND (reference sequence). The V segment lost 3 bases and the J segment 6 bases; nucleotides outside the gene matches: 2. The CDR3 runs 14 residues.